Below, one TCR beta chain is given with its context. The antigen remains undetermined. Via MiXCR, TCRdb re-called the 5' RACE reads, giving one row per CDR3 protein. The sample yields 550,000 to 700,000 distinct CDR3 sequences, over 20% seen once. The data were obtained in a study of identical twins. Whole-study results and caveats: Not following the same donors, the study drew its conclusions from cross-sectional statistical analysis.

The CDR3 contains 17 residues. Germline values: CDR1 SGHRS, CDR2 YFSETQ. V lost 6 bases and J lost 7; bases outside the gene matches: 17. The sample was also reused in another study, on T cells expressing NK-cell markers. Per that paper: Dominant NKG2C+ clonotypes in five to seven donors made up about 1.0-7.5% of CD8+ T cells. No clear determination of HCMV specificity was made for expanded NKG2C+ T cell clones.

The chain combines TRBV5-1 with TRBJ2-2; TRBD2 matches 8 bases. The sample consisted of PBMCs. This sequence originates from a woman between 18 and 29 years old in good health. In DNA, the CDR3 is TGCGCCAGCACTCTATTAGCGGGGAGTGCTAGAAACGGGGAGCTGTTTTTT. Translating it yields CASTLLAGSARNGELFF.